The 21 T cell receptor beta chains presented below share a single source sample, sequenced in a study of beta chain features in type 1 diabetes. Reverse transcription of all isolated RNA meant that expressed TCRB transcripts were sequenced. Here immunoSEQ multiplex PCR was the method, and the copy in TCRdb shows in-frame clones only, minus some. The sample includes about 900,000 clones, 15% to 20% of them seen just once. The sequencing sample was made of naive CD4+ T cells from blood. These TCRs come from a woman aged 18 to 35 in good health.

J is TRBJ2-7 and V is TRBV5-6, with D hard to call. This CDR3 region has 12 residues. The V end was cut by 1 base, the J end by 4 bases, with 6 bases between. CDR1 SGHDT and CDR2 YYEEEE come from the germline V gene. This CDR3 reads CASSLLAYEQYF. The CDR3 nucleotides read TGTGCCAGCAGCTTGTTGGCTTACGAGCAGTACTTC.

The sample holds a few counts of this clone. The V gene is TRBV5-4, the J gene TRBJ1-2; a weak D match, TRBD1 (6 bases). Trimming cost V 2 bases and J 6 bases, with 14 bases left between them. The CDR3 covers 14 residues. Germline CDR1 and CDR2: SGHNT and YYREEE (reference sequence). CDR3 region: CASSFWDTQDGYTF. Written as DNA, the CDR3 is TGTGCCAGCAGCTTTTGGGACACCCAGGATGGCTACACCTTC.

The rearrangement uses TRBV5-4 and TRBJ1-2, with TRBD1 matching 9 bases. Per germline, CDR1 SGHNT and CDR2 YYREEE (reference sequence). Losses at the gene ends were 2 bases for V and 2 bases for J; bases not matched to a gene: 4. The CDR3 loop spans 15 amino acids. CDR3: CASSFTGTGNYGYTF. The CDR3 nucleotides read TGTGCCAGCAGCTTCACCGGGACAGGGAACTATGGCTACACCTTC.

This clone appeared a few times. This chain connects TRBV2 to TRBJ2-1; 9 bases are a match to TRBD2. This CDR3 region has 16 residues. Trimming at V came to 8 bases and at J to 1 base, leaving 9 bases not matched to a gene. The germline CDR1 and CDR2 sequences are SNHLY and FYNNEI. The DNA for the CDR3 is TGTGCCAGCCGAATGGATCTAGCGGGATCCTACAATGAGCAGTTCTTC. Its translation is CASRMDLAGSYNEQFF.

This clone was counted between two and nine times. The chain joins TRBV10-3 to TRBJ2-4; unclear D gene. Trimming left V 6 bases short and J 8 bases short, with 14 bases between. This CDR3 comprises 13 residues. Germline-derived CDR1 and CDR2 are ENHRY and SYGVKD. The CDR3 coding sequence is TGTGCCATCAGCCGGGCCCTCCGGGACATTCAGTACTTC. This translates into CAISRALRDIQYF.

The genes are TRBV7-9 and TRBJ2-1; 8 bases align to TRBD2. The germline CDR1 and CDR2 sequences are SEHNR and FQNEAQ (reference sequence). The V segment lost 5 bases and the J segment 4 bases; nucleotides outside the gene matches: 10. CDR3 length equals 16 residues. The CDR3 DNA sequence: TGTGCCAGCAGCCCCCGCGGGGGACTAGATTACAATGAGCAGTTCTTC. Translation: CASSPRGGLDYNEQFF.

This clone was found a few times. The CDR3 is CASSGGGGRETQYF. CDR3 DNA: TGTGCCAGCAGTGGCGGTGGGGGCAGAGAGACCCAGTACTTC. The chain joins TRBV2 to TRBJ2-5; D perhaps matches TRBD1 (6 bases). Germline CDR1 reads SNHLY; CDR2 reads FYNNEI. Trimming removed 4 bases from V and 4 bases from J, with 13 bases in between. This CDR3 comprises 14 residues.

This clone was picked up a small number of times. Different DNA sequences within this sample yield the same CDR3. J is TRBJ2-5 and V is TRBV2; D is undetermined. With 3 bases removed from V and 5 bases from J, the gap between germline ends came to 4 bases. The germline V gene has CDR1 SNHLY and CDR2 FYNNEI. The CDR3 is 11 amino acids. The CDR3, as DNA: TGTGCCAGCAGTGATCGGGAGACCCAGTACTTC. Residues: CASSDRETQYF. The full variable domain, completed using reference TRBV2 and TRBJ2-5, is EPEVTQTPSHQVTQMGQEVILRCVPISNHLYFYWYRQILGQKVEFLVSFYNNEISEKSEIFDDQFSVERPDGSNFTLKIRSTKLEDSAMYFCASSDRETQYFGPGTRLLVL.

In DNA, the CDR3 is TGCGCCAGCAGCCAAAATTCAGGCTACGAGCAGTACTTC. It yields the protein CASSQNSGYEQYF. The chain is built from TRBV4-3 and TRBJ2-7; D is unclear. The CDR3 has 13 residues. Trimming left V 2 bases short and J 3 bases short, with 8 bases between. CDR1 LGHNA and CDR2 YSLEER come from the germline V gene.

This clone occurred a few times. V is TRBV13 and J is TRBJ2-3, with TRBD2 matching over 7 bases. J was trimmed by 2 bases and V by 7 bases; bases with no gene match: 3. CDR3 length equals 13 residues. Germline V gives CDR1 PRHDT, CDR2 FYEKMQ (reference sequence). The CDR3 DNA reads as TGTGCCAGCATCTGGGACTACACAGATACGCAGTATTTT. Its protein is CASIWDYTDTQYF.

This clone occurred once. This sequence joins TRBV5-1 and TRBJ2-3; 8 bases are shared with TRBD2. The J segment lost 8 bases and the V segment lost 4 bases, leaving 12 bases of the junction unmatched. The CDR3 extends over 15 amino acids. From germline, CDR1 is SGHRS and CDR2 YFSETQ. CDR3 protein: CASSNSGSSTGTQYF. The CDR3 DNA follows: TGCGCCAGCAGCAACAGCGGGAGTTCGACCGGTACGCAGTATTTT.

The CDR3 is CASSLVEGYIQYF. CDR3 DNA: TGTGCCAGCAGCTTAGTAGAGGGGTACATTCAGTACTTC. The genes are TRBV7-8 and TRBJ2-4; D assignment may be TRBD1 or TRBD2 (5 bases each). The CDR3 totals 13 residues. V was pared by 1 base and J by 8 bases, with 9 bases between. CDR1 and CDR2 (germline): SGHVS, FQNEAQ.

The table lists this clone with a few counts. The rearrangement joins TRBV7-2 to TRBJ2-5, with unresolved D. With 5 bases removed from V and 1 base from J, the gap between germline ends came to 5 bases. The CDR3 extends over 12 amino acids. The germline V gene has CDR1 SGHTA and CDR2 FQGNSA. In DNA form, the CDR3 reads TGTGCCAGCAGCCCCGGCCAAGAGACCCAGTACTTC. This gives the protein CASSPGQETQYF.

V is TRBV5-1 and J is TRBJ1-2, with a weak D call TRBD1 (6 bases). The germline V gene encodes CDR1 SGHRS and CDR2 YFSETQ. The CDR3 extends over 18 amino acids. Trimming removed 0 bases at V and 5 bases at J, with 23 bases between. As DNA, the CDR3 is TGCGCCAGCAGCTTGGGGACAATCCGACCGACAGGCCAATATGGCTACACCTTC. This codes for CASSLGTIRPTGQYGYTF.

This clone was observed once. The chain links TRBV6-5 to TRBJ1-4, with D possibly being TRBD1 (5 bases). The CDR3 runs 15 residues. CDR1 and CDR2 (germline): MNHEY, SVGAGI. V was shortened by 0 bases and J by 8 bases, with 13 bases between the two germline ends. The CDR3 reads CASSYSKRDREKLFF. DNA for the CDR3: TGTGCCAGCAGTTACTCGAAGCGGGACCGAGAAAAACTGTTTTTT.

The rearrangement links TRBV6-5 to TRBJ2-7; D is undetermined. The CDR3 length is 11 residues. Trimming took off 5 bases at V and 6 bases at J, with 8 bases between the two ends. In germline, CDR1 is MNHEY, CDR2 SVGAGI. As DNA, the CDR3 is TGTGCCAGCAGTCAAGGGCGCGAGCAGTACTTC. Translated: CASSQGREQYF.

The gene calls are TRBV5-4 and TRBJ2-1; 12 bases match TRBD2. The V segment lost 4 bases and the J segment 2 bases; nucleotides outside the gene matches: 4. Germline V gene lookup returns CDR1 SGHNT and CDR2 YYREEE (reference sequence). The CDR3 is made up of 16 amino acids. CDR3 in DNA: TGTGCCAGCAGCCTAGGACTAGCGGGAACCTACAATGAGCAGTTCTTC. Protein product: CASSLGLAGTYNEQFF.

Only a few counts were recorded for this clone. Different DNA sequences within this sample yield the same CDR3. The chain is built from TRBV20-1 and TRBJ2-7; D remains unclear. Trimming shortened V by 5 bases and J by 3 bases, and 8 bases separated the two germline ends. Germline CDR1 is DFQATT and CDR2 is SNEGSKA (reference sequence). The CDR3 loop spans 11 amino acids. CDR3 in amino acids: CSARNLYEQYF. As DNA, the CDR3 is TGCAGTGCTCGAAACCTCTACGAGCAGTACTTC.

This chain's CDR3 is CASSQGQGAEKLFF. The CDR3 DNA follows: TGTGCCAGCAGCCAAGGACAGGGAGCTGAAAAACTGTTTTTT. V is TRBV7-2 and J is TRBJ1-4; 8 nucleotides match TRBD1. Germline lookup yields CDR1 SGHTA and CDR2 FQGNSA. V lost 5 bases to trimming and J lost 7 bases; unmatched junction nucleotides: 6. CDR3 length: 14 residues.

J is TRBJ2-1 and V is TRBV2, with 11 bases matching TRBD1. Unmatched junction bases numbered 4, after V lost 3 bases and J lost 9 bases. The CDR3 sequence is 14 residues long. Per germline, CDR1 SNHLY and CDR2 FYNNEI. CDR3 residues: CASSEWTGGVEQFF. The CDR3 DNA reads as TGTGCCAGCAGTGAGTGGACAGGGGGCGTTGAGCAGTTCTTC.

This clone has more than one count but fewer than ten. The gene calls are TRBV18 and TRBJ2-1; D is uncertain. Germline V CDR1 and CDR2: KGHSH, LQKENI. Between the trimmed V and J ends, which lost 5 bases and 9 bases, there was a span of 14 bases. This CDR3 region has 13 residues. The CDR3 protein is CASSTHSNTEQFF. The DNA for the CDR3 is TGTGCCAGCTCAACACATTCAAACACTGAGCAGTTCTTC.